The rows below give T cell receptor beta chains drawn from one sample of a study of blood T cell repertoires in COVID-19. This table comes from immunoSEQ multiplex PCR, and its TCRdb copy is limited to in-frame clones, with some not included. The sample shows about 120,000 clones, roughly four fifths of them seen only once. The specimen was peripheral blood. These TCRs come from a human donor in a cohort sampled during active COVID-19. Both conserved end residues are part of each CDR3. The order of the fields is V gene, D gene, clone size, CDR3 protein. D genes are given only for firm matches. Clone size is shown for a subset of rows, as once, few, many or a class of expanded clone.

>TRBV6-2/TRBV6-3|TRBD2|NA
CASSSSSGRVSYEQYF
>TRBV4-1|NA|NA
CASSHSGTDGTEQYF
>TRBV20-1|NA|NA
CSASTGFEQYF
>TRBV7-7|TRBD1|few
CASSLPQGAGKGGEKLFF
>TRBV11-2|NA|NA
CASSLQGSNTEAFF
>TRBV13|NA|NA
CASSPEGTRLPEQYF
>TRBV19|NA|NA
CASSPASKGLLEAGANVLTF
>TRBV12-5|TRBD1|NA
CASGETGATEAFF
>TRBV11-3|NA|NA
CASMLQGNTEAFF
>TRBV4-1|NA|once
CASSQEGTPYYEQYF
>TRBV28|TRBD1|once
CASITGAYTEAFF
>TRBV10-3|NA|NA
CAISEGGLREYEQYF
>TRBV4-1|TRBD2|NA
CASSQEGGRASEQYF
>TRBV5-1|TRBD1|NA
CASSRTGVNNEQYF
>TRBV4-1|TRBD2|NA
CASSQESAGGSFYEQYF
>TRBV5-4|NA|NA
CASSLAETGSSPAFF
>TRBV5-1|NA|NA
CASSSGSEFSYEQYF
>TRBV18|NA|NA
CASSPEQVGQPQHF
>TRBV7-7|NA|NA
CASSLDYRFQETQYF
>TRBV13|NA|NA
CASSSHRVTGNEQFF
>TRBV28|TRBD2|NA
CASSPDSLSGEGYEQYF
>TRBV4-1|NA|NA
CASSQASQSYEQYF
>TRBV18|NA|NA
CASSPPVVGAREKLFF
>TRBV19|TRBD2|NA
CASSRAGVTDTQYF
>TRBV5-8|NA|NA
CASSLEGISNQPQHF
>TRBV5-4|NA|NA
CASSLEGQGGDEQFF
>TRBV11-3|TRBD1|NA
CASSLKAGGPYGYTF
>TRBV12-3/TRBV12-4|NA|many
CASSWGTGTRIYF
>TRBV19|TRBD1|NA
CASSPSTGHNEAFF
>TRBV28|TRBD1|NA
CASSPGTVSGTSPLHF
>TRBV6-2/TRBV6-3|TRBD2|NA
CASSYSLAGDYEQYF
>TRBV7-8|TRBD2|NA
CASSLGLAFSYEQYF
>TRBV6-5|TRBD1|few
CASSISGGANYEQYF
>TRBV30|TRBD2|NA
CAWGTSAQGEQYF
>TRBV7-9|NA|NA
CASSTRTGFYEQYF
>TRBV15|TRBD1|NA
CATSRDLRGRDGYTF
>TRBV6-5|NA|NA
CASRGQENTEAFF
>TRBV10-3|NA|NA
CAISESADTQYF
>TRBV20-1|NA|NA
CSAIDRNRMNTEAFF
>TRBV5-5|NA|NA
CASSLGLGADEQYF
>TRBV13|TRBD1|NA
CASSPRDSGNYGYTF
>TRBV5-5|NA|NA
CASSLGLTRRYSYEQYF
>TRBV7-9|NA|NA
CASSLEGRGSGNQPQHF
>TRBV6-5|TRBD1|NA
CASYRGAENTEAFF
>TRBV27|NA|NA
CASSLSGTGEQYF
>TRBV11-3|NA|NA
CASSEGLEQYF
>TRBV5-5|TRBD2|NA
CASSLAVGSGSTDTQYF